This TCR beta chain was sequenced during a study of identifying expanded T cells in peripheral blood. Study findings and constraints: Technical replicates showed about 1.2 changed clones; two weeks around 15; four weeks 19. Across healthy donors, higher total template counts meant significantly greater approximately two-week count variance.

V was shortened by 6 bases and J by 1 base, with 10 bases between the two germline ends. CDR1 is LNHDA, CDR2 SQIVND, per germline (reference sequence). The length of the CDR3 is 15 residues. To note about this clone: As yet, its antigen is unknown.

During the collection period, no donor immune events like infections were recorded. Repertoires were generated with immunoSEQ multiplex PCR, while TCRdb's copy carries only in-frame clones and drops some. This table has some 78,000 clones, 84% appearing once. This receptor was obtained from a person aged 18 to 75 in good health. Source material: blood. The V and J genes are TRBV19 and TRBJ2-6; D remains ambiguous. The CDR3 is CASSRSRSGANVLTF. The CDR3 DNA reads TGTGCCAGTAGCCGATCGCGGTCTGGGGCCAACGTCCTGACTTTC.